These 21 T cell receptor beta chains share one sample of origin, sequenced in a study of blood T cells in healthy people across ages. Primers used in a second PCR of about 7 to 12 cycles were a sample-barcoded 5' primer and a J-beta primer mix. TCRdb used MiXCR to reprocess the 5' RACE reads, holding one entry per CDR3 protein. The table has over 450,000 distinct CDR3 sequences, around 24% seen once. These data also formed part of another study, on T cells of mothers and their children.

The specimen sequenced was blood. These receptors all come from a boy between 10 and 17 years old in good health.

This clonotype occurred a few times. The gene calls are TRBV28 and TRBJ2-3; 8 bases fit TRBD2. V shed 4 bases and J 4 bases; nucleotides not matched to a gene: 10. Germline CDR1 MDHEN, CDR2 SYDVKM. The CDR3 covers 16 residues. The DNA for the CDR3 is TGTGCCAGCAGTTACTCCCTAGCGGGTGTCGCAGATACGCAGTATTTT. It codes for CASSYSLAGVADTQYF.

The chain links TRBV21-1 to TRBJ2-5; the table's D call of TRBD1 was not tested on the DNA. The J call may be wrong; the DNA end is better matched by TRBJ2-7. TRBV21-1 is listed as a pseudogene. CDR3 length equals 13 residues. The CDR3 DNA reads TGTGCCAGCACCCGGACGGTATCCTACGAGCAGTACTTC. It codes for CASTRTVSYEQYF.

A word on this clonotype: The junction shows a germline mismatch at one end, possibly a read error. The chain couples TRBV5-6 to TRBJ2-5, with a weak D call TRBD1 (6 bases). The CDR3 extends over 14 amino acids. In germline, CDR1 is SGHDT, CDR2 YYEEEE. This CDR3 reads CASSRGVGQETPYF. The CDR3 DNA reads TGTGCCAGCAGCCGGGGCGTGGGACAAGAGACCCCGTACTTC.

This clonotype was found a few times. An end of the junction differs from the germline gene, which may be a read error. The CDR3 region is CAGSRQGPYEQYF. In nucleotides, the CDR3 is TGTGCCGGCAGTCGACAGGGACCCTACGAGCAGTACTTC. This chain uses TRBV27 with TRBJ2-1; 7 nucleotides line up with TRBD1. The DNA end is a closer match to TRBJ2-7, so the J assignment may be wrong. The germline gives CDR1 MNHEY, CDR2 SMNVEV (reference sequence). The CDR3 contains 13 residues.

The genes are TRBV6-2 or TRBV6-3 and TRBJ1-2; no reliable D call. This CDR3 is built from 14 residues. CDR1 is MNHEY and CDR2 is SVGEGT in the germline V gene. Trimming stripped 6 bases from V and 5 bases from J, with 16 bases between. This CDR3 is CASSLSYPSYGYTF. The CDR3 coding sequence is TGTGCCAGCAGCCTCAGCTATCCTTCTTATGGCTACACCTTC.

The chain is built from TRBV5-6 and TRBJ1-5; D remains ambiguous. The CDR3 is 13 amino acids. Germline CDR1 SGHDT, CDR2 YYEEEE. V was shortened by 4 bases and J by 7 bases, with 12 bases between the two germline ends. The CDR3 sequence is CASSVGGYQPQHF. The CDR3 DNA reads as TGTGCCAGCAGCGTGGGTGGGTACCAGCCCCAGCATTTT.

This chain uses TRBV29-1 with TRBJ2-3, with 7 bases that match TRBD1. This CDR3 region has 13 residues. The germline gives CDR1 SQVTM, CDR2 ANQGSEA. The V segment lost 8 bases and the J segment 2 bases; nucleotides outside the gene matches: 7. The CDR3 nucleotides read TGCAGCTCGGGACAGCGCTTCACAGATACGCAGTATTTT. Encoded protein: CSSGQRFTDTQYF.

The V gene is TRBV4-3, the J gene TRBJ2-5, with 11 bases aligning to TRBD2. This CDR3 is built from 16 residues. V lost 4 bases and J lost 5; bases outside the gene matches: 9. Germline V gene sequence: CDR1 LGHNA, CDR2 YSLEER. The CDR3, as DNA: TGCGCCAGCAGCCGAGAACTAGCGGGAGCGTCGGAGACCCAGTACTTC. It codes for CASSRELAGASETQYF.

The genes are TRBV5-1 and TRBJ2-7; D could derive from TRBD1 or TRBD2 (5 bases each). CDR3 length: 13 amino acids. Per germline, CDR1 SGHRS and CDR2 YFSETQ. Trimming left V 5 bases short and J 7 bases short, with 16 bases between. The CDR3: CASSYDRREEQYF. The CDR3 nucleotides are TGCGCCAGCAGTTACGACAGAAGGGAGGAGCAGTACTTC.

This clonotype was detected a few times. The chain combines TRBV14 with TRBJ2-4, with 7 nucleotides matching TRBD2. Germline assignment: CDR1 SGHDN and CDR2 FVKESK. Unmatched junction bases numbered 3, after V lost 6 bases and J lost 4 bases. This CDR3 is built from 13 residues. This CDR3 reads CASSWGGKNIQYF. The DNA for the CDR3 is TGTGCCAGCAGTTGGGGGGGGAAAAACATTCAGTACTTC.

The chain's CDR3 is CASSLTAGGYNEQFF. CDR3 sequence (DNA): TGTGCCAGCAGTTTAACGGCAGGGGGCTACAATGAGCAGTTCTTC. The gene calls are TRBV28 and TRBJ2-1; TRBD1 aligns across 7 bases. J was trimmed by 3 bases and V by 2 bases; bases with no gene match: 4. Per the germline V gene, CDR1 is MDHEN and CDR2 is SYDVKM. The CDR3 sequence is 15 residues long.

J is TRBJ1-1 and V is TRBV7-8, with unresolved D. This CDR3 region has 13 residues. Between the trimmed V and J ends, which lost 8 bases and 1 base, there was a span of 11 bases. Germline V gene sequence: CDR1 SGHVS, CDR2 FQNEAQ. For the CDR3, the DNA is TGTGCCAGCGCGCTGACGGAGAACACTGAAGCTTTCTTT. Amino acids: CASALTENTEAFF.

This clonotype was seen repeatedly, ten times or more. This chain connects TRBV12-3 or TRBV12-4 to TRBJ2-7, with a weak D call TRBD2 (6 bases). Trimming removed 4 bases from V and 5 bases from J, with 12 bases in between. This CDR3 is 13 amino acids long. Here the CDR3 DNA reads TGTGCCAGCAGTTCCGCCGGGGGAGACGAGCAGTACTTC. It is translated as CASSSAGGDEQYF.

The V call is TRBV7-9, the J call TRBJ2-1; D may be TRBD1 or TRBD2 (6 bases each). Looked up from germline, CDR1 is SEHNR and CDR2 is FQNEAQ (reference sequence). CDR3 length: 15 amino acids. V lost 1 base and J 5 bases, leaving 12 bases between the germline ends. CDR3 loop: CASSLEKGGHNEQFF. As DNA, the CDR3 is TGTGCCAGCAGCTTAGAGAAAGGGGGGCACAATGAGCAGTTCTTC.

CDR3 DNA sequence: TGTGCCAGCAGTACAGGGGTTACAGATACGCAGTATTTT. It specifies CASSTGVTDTQYF. The chain carries TRBV3-1 and TRBJ2-3, with 7 bases matching TRBD1. Germline assignment: CDR1 LGHDT and CDR2 YNNKEL (reference sequence). The CDR3 spans 13 residues. V was clipped by 6 bases and J by 3 bases; unmatched bases: 3.

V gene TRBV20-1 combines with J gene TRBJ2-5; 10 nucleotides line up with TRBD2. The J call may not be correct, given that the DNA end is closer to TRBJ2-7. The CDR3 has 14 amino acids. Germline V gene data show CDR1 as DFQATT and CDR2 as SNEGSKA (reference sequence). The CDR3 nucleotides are TGCAGTGCTAGAATGTCTAGCGGGGGTTACGAGCAGTACTTC. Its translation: CSARMSSGGYEQYF.

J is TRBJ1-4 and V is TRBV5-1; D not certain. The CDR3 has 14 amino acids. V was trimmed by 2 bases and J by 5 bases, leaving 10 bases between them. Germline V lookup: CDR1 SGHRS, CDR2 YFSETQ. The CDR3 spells CASSFLGLNEKLFF. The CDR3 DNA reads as TGCGCCAGCAGCTTCTTGGGGTTGAATGAAAAACTGTTTTTT.

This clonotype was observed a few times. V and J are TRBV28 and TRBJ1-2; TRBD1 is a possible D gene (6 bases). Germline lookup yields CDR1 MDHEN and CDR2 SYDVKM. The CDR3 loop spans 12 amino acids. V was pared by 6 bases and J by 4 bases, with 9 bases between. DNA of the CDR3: TGTGCCAGCAGGGCGGGGGCCTATGGCTACACCTTC. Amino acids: CASRAGAYGYTF.

The CDR3 loop is CASRQNSNGGYTF. The DNA for the CDR3 is TGTGCCAGCAGACAGAACAGTAATGGAGGCTACACCTTC. V is TRBV7-9 and J is TRBJ1-2; no definite D call. V lost 6 bases to trimming and J lost 8 bases, with 16 bases between them. The V gene's germline CDR1 is SEHNR and CDR2 FQNEAQ (reference sequence). This CDR3 is 13 amino acids long.

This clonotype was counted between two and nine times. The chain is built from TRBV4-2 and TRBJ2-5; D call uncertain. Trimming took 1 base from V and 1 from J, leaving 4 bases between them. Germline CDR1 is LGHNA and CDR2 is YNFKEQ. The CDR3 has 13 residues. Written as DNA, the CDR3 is TGTGCCAGCAGCCAAGCGGCCCAAGAGACCCAGTACTTC. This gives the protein CASSQAAQETQYF.

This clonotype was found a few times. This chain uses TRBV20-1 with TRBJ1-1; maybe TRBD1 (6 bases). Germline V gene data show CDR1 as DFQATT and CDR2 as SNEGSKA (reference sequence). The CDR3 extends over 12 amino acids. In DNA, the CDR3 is TGCAGCCAGAGTCGACAGGACACTGAAGCTTTCTTT. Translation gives CSQSRQDTEAFF.